This T cell receptor beta chain was sequenced during a study of tumor and adjacent non-tumor tissue in lung cancer. This sample's RNA came from whole unsorted tissue. A modified ARM-PCR protocol with three rounds of nested PCR amplified TCRbeta. TCRdb reprocessed the multiplex PCR reads with MiXCR, giving one entry per CDR3 protein. The table includes 200,000 or so distinct CDR3 sequences, 71% detected once. Points from the study as a whole: Significantly higher TCR diversity was found in tumor than normal lung. Tumor repertoires had a smaller top 100 clone share than normal lung.

The germline V gene encodes CDR1 SGHDT and CDR2 YYEEEE. V lost 2 bases, J lost 3 bases, and 7 bases stayed unmatched. CDR3 length equals 15 residues. Details on this clonotype: Its target is unknown.

The V and J genes are TRBV5-6 and TRBJ2-7, with 8 bases identical to TRBD2. The origin of this receptor is a man aged 55-75 years with non-small cell lung cancer. Source material: lung tumor tissue. CDR3 in amino acids: CASSFSTSGHYEQYF. As DNA, the CDR3 is TGTGCCAGCAGCTTCAGTACTAGCGGCCACTACGAGCAGTACTTC.